Each of the 27 T cell receptor beta chains below was sequenced from the same sample in a study of blood T cells in healthy people across ages. Through a sample-barcoded 5' primer and a J-beta primer mix, a second PCR was run for 7 to 11 cycles. A single record per CDR3 protein comes from TCRdb applying MiXCR to the 5' RACE reads. The data show roughly 1.6 million distinct CDR3 sequences, around 36% seen once. Sample: blood. The receptors were sampled from a woman aged 25 to 39 in good health.

The gene calls are TRBV7-3 and TRBJ2-2; no clear D. Germline assignment: CDR1 SGHTA and CDR2 FQGTGA. The germline V and J ends were trimmed by 5 bases and 0 bases, with 13 bases remaining between them. This CDR3 is 16 amino acids long. CDR3 DNA: TGTGCCAGCAGCCCCCGTACGGCGACGAACACCGGGGAGCTGTTTTTT. Translated, it gives CASSPRTATNTGELFF.

Details on this clonotype: Possible read error: a much larger clone is one base away. The chain carries TRBV10-3 and TRBJ2-1, with 11 bases that match TRBD2. The CDR3 runs 16 residues. Germline V CDR1 and CDR2: ENHRY, SYGVKD. V shed 0 bases and J 9 bases; nucleotides not matched to a gene: 7. The CDR3 sequence: CAISESTLAGDSEQFF. The CDR3 DNA follows: TGTGCCATCAGTGAGTCGACACTAGCGGGAGACAGTGAGCAGTTCTTC.

This clonotype was seen more than once but under ten times. The junction differs from germline at one of its ends, possibly a read error. The V and J genes are TRBV5-5 and TRBJ2-7; TRBD1 agrees at 9 bases. The length of the CDR3 is 15 residues. Germline V gives CDR1 SGHKS, CDR2 YYEKEE (reference sequence). CDR3 sequence (DNA): TGTACCAGCAGCTTGGCCCCTACAGGGGGCCACGAGCAGTACTTC. The encoded protein is CTSSLAPTGGHEQYF.

To note about this clonotype: No conserved phenylalanine or tryptophan ends this CDR3, so it is likely a read error. The CDR3 spells CASSQEDRGGEKLFL. CDR3 bases: TGCGCCAGCAGCCAAGAGGACAGGGGAGGGGAAAAACTGTTTTTG. The rearrangement uses TRBV4-1 and TRBJ1-4; 9 nucleotides line up with TRBD1. Per germline, CDR1 MGHRA and CDR2 YSYEKL. This CDR3 spans 15 amino acids. Germline trimming cut 0 bases from V and 8 bases from J; bases unmatched to any gene: 4.

Remarks on this clonotype: One end of the junction does not line up with germline, which may come from a read error. The chain recombines TRBV15 with TRBJ1-4; D is ambiguous. Germline V gene data show CDR1 as LNHNV and CDR2 as YYDKDF (reference sequence). The CDR3 loop spans 15 amino acids. Here the CDR3 DNA reads TGTGTCACCAGCAGAGATACCGCCGGGAATGAAAAACTGTTTTTT. Encoded protein: CVTSRDTAGNEKLFF.

In this sample, this clonotype turned up a few times. The chain couples TRBV20-1 to TRBJ2-5; the match to TRBD2 covers 8 bases. Germline trimming cut 1 base from V and 1 base from J; bases unmatched to any gene: 20. The CDR3 sequence is 20 residues long. Germline V gene data show CDR1 as DFQATT and CDR2 as SNEGSKA (reference sequence). The CDR3 DNA is TGCAGTGCTAGAGTAACTTCAGGTGAGGATAGCGGGACGTCCCAAGAGACCCAGTACTTC. Translation: CSARVTSGEDSGTSQETQYF.

The rearrangement uses TRBV20-1 and TRBJ2-5, with a weak D call TRBD2 (6 bases). The CDR3 runs to 16 residues. The germline V and J ends were trimmed by 0 bases and 2 bases, with 16 bases remaining between them. Germline V gene data show CDR1 as DFQATT and CDR2 as SNEGSKA (reference sequence). CDR3 nucleotide sequence: TGCAGTGCTAGAGATCGTTTAGCGGCCTCTCAAGAGACCCAGTACTTC. It translates to CSARDRLAASQETQYF.

V and J are TRBV5-1 and TRBJ2-3, with D perhaps given as TRBD1 or TRBD2 (6 bases each). The V end was cut by 4 bases, the J end by 8 bases, with 35 bases between. The CDR3 has 20 residues. Germline V gene sequence: CDR1 SGHRS, CDR2 YFSETQ. Here the CDR3 DNA reads TGCGCCAGCAGCCCTGGTCGGGACGGGGGCTTGTTCTTACATCTCCGTACGCAGTATTTT. This gives the protein CASSPGRDGGLFLHLRTQYF.

In this sample, this clonotype turned up a few times. This chain links TRBV7-3 with TRBJ2-3; 10 positions match TRBD2. With V trimmed by 1 base and J by 2 bases, 6 bases remained unmatched. The CDR3 totals 17 residues. CDR1 is SGHTA and CDR2 is FQGTGA in the germline V gene. In DNA, the CDR3 is TGTGCCAGCAGCTTAAGGAGAAGCGGGAGGGCCACAGATACGCAGTATTTT. This gives the protein CASSLRRSGRATDTQYF.

This clonotype showed up just a few times. The CDR3 region has the DNA TGTGCCACCAGCCGCGGACGGGAGAGGGCTCAGCCCCAGCATTTT. It translates to CATSRGRERAQPQHF. This chain connects TRBV24-1 to TRBJ1-5, with unresolved D. This CDR3 is built from 15 residues. Germline assignment: CDR1 KGHDR and CDR2 SFDVKD. V was shortened by 7 bases and J by 6 bases, with 18 bases between the two germline ends.

This clonotype was recorded a few times. V is TRBV14 and J is TRBJ2-5; TRBD2 agrees at 7 bases. The V and J ends lost 0 bases and 4 bases, in that order; junction bases with no gene match: 14. Germline V CDR1 and CDR2: SGHDN, FVKESK. The CDR3 runs to 18 residues. CDR3 coding DNA: TGTGCCAGCAGCCAAGATGGGACTATCAACCTCCTCGGAGAGACCCAGTACTTC. Translating gives CASSQDGTINLLGETQYF.

The V and J genes are TRBV20-1 and TRBJ2-1; D could derive from TRBD1 or TRBD2 (5 bases each). Trimming took 6 bases from V and 5 from J, leaving 14 bases between them. The CDR3 has 13 residues. CDR1 and CDR2 from the germline V gene are DFQATT and SNEGSKA (reference sequence). The CDR3 DNA reads TGCAGTGCCTACTATCGGGACCACAATGAGCAGTTCTTC. It is translated as CSAYYRDHNEQFF.

The chain links TRBV6-1 to TRBJ2-7; 10 nucleotides align to TRBD1. The J segment lost 6 bases and the V segment lost 8 bases, leaving 13 bases of the junction unmatched. The germline V gene encodes CDR1 MNHNS and CDR2 SASEGT. The CDR3 consists of 15 residues. The CDR3 sequence: CASPGSGTGVVEQYF. The CDR3 DNA is TGTGCCAGCCCCGGTAGCGGGACAGGGGTAGTCGAGCAGTACTTC.

This clonotype was detected only a few times. V is TRBV7-6 and J is TRBJ2-1; tentative D call: TRBD1 (6 bases). Germline V gives CDR1 SGHVS, CDR2 FNYEAQ. This CDR3 region has 13 residues. V lost 5 bases and J 12 bases, leaving 17 bases between the germline ends. DNA of the CDR3: TGTGCCAGCAGCCTACAGGGAAGTGGGAGGCAGTTCTTC. This codes for CASSLQGSGRQFF.

The chain combines TRBV20-1 with TRBJ2-5; D is undetermined. The CDR3 spans 16 residues. Deletions cut 3 bases from V and 5 bases from J, with 22 bases between. Germline V CDR1 and CDR2: DFQATT, SNEGSKA (reference sequence). The CDR3: CSASPPDSPLLETQYF. Written as DNA, the CDR3 is TGCAGTGCTAGTCCTCCCGACTCCCCTCTCTTGGAGACCCAGTACTTC.

This clonotype came up a few times. The chain is built from TRBV7-8 and TRBJ2-5; the D gene is possibly TRBD1 (6 bases). Germline CDR1 reads SGHVS; CDR2 reads FQNEAQ. Trimming took 3 bases from V and 3 from J, leaving 14 bases between them. CDR3 length equals 15 residues. CDR3 region: CASSFTGNEEETQYF. DNA for the CDR3: TGTGCCAGCAGCTTTACAGGGAATGAGGAAGAGACCCAGTACTTC.

This clonotype came up a few times. J is TRBJ1-2 and V is TRBV28; 7 bases are shared with TRBD1. The CDR3 length is 14 residues. Germline V gives CDR1 MDHEN, CDR2 SYDVKM. With 6 bases clipped from V and 3 bases from J, the junction kept 7 bases outside the gene matches. The CDR3 here is CASRSQGVHYGYTF. The CDR3 bases are TGTGCCAGCAGATCTCAGGGGGTTCACTATGGCTACACCTTC.

This chain connects TRBV7-9 to TRBJ2-5, with TRBD1 matching 8 bases. This CDR3 has 16 residues. Germline V gene lookup returns CDR1 SEHNR and CDR2 FQNEAQ (reference sequence). The V segment lost 5 bases and the J segment 2 bases; nucleotides outside the gene matches: 10. The CDR3 coding sequence is TGTGCCAGCAGCCGATTTTTGGACAGGGATCAAGAGACCCAGTACTTC. It translates to CASSRFLDRDQETQYF.

This clonotype was seen more than once but under ten times. The chain combines TRBV16 with TRBJ2-7, with D perhaps matching TRBD2 (6 bases). This CDR3 comprises 14 residues. Trimming left V 3 bases short and J 7 bases short, with 16 bases between. The V gene's germline CDR1 is KGHSY and CDR2 FQNENV. In DNA form, the CDR3 reads TGTGCCAGCAGCCATCTTTGGGGGGAAGGGGAGCAGTACTTC. The encoded protein is CASSHLWGEGEQYF. Filled out from reference TRBV16 and TRBJ2-7, the complete variable domain reads GEEVAQTPKHLVRGEGQKAKLYCAPIKGHSYVFWYQQVLKNEFKFLISFQNENVFDETGMPKERFSAKCLPNSPCSLEIQATKLEDSAVYFCASSHLWGEGEQYFGPGTRLTVT.

This sequence joins TRBV6-2 or TRBV6-3 and TRBJ2-5; D is undetermined. The germline V and J ends were trimmed by 2 bases and 1 base, with 8 bases remaining between them. The CDR3 covers 14 residues. CDR1 and CDR2 (germline): MNHEY, SVGEGT. The CDR3, as DNA: TGTGCCAGCAGTTACGGGCTCGGCCAAGAGACCCAGTACTTC. It encodes CASSYGLGQETQYF.

V and J are TRBV5-1 and TRBJ2-5, with TRBD1 identical over 7 bases. Germline trimming cut 6 bases from V and 4 bases from J; bases unmatched to any gene: 3. Germline V gene data show CDR1 as SGHRS and CDR2 as YFSETQ. The CDR3 totals 12 residues. The CDR3 DNA sequence: TGCGCCAGCAAGGGGGCCGGAGAGACCCAGTACTTC. Its translation: CASKGAGETQYF.

The rearrangement joins TRBV28 to TRBJ2-1; D possibly corresponds to TRBD2 (5 bases). This CDR3 is built from 15 residues. Germline V lookup: CDR1 MDHEN, CDR2 SYDVKM. The ends were cut back, 1 base at V and 7 bases at J, with 14 bases in the middle. In nucleotides, the CDR3 is TGTGCCAGCAGTTTATTGACGGGAAACACTAATGAGCAGTTCTTC. This codes for CASSLLTGNTNEQFF.

The sample holds a few counts of this clonotype. This chain joins TRBV6-1 and TRBJ2-1; TRBD1 matches 7 bases. The V gene's germline CDR1 is MNHNS and CDR2 SASEGT. CDR3 length: 14 residues. V lost 2 bases, J lost 4 bases, and 2 bases stayed unmatched. DNA of the CDR3: TGTGCCAGCAGTGAAACAGGGGTATACAATGAGCAGTTCTTC. It translates to CASSETGVYNEQFF.

This sequence joins TRBV6-6 and TRBJ2-3; D perhaps matches TRBD2 (5 bases). CDR3 length equals 16 residues. Trimming left V 5 bases short and J 0 bases short, with 15 bases between. Germline loops: CDR1 MNHNY, CDR2 SVGAGI (reference sequence). The CDR3 region is CASSARGAASTDTQYF. CDR3 DNA: TGTGCCAGCAGTGCCCGAGGAGCGGCAAGCACAGATACGCAGTATTTT.

In this sample, this clonotype turned up a few times. The rearrangement joins TRBV20-1 to TRBJ2-7, with 11 bases identical to TRBD2. J was trimmed by 0 bases and V by 1 base; bases with no gene match: 5. CDR3 length: 16 residues. The germline gives CDR1 DFQATT, CDR2 SNEGSKA (reference sequence). The CDR3 DNA is TGCAGTGCTAGAGTCGGACTAGCGGGTTTCTCCTACGAGCAGTACTTC. It codes for CSARVGLAGFSYEQYF.

This clonotype turned up a few times. The chain has TRBV6-5 and TRBJ2-4; D unclear. The J call is in doubt because the DNA end fits TRBJ2-7 better. Germline loops: CDR1 MNHEY, CDR2 SVGAGI. This CDR3 spans 13 amino acids. The CDR3 spells CASSYSASSEQYF. The CDR3, as DNA: TGTGCCAGCAGTTACTCAGCGTCCAGCGAGCAGTACTTC.

There are a few counts of this clonotype. The chain couples TRBV30 to TRBJ1-2; D unclear. Trimming pared 1 base from V and 5 bases from J, leaving 8 bases between. The CDR3 sequence is 12 residues long. CDR1 is GTSNPN and CDR2 is SVGIG in the germline V gene (reference sequence). CDR3 DNA: TGTGCCTGGAGTGGGGCAGGTTATGGCTACACCTTC. Translation gives CAWSGAGYGYTF. Drawing the rest from reference TRBV30 and TRBJ1-2, the complete variable domain is SQTIHQWPATLVQPVGSPLSLECTVEGTSNPNLYWYRQAAGRGLQLLFYSVGIGQISSEVPQNLSASRPQDRQFILSSKKLLLSDSGFYLCAWSGAGYGYTFGSGTRLTVV.